This T cell receptor beta chain was captured in a study of CD8+ T cells in alopecia areata. General study results and limits: Normal-skin resident alphabeta T cells also appear among scalp sample sequences. An increase in clonality over normal scalp was evident in lesional scalp, especially alopecia totalis/universalis. Mice gave a clearer picture of TCR sharing than patients did, possibly for HLA-related reasons.

V shed 8 bases, J shed 4 bases, and the junction held 9 bases outside the gene matches. The CDR3 extends over 14 amino acids. Germline-derived CDR1 and CDR2 are MNHEY and SVGAGI. A FACSAria was used to sort CD4+ and CD8+ T cells. These cells came from PBMCs. On this clone itself: Its antigen remains unknown.

RNA was isolated and reverse transcribed to cDNA, the sequencing template. Clones were read by immunoSEQ multiplex PCR, and TCRdb kept only the in-frame ones, dropping some. The sample shows about 120,000 clones, roughly 66% of them seen only once. Source material: CD4+ T cells sorted from blood. This receptor was identified in a human donor in good health. J is TRBJ2-3 and V is TRBV6-5; 7 bases line up with TRBD2. CDR3 protein: CASGLASGADTQYF. For the CDR3, the DNA is TGTGCCAGCGGCCTGGCCAGCGGGGCAGATACGCAGTATTTT.